The TCR beta chain under discussion was sequenced for a study of PD-1 blockade in classical Hodgkin lymphoma. Study outcomes and limitations: What caused the repertoire differences, perhaps disease activity or prior therapy, remains undefined. According to reports, newly diagnosed patients had lower baseline TCR diversity than healthy donors, and relapsed/refractory patients had lower baseline TCR diversity still.

The assay was immunoSEQ multiplex PCR, and TCRdb's table has in-frame clones only and misses some. This sample carries tens of thousands of clones, 88% of them seen once, and the ten largest clones take 0.95% to 1.5%. Time point meaning: newly diagnosed, previously untreated cHL patient sample. Thawed PBMCs were the source of CD4+ T cells, purified by magnetic negative selection. For comparison, PBMCs from newly diagnosed, untreated classical Hodgkin lymphoma were used. This CDR3 has 15 amino acids. With V trimmed by 1 base and J by 4 bases, 5 bases remained unmatched. Per the germline V gene, CDR1 is MGHRA and CDR2 is YSYEKL. As regards this clone: Its matching antigen is unknown.

This rearrangement joins TRBV4-1 to TRBJ2-3, with 7 bases lining up with TRBD2. The source is a human donor with classical Hodgkin lymphoma. Sequencing was performed on CD4+ T cells from blood. CDR3 nucleotide sequence: TGCGCCAGCAGCCAAGGGCTAGCGGTGGCAGATACGCAGTATTTT. Translation gives CASSQGLAVADTQYF.